This T cell receptor beta chain was identified in a study of OX40 agonist ivuxolimab in advanced cancers. There are 14 residues in the CDR3. The ends were cut back, 5 bases at V and 6 bases at J, with 16 bases in the middle. Germline lookup yields CDR1 SGHAT and CDR2 FQNNGV. Produced via immunoSEQ multiplex PCR; TCRdb's table is partial and in-frame only. Seen here are more than 45,000 clones, 80% to 90% observed once, and the top ten hold 7.3%. This TCR was sampled from an adult with an advanced solid tumor such as melanoma, head and neck, liver or kidney cancer. The sample here was CD4+ or CD8+ T cells sorted from blood, taken in a trial of the OX40 agonist ivuxolimab. The V call is TRBV11-2, the J call TRBJ1-2; D may be TRBD1 (5 bases). The CDR3 DNA reads as TGTGCCAGCAGCCTCACAGGAGGGGCTCATGGCTACACCTTC. The encoded protein is CASSLTGGAHGYTF.